The T cell receptor beta chain described here comes from a study of technical replicates of blood from several donors. The V gene end was trimmed by 0 bases and the J gene end by 1 base; junction bases not matched to a gene: 9. The CDR3 length is 19 residues. Germline CDR1 and CDR2: LGHNA and YSLEER. Here immunoSEQ multiplex PCR was the method, and the copy in TCRdb shows in-frame clones only, minus some. This sample has around 81,000 clones, with approximately 78% found just once. This sequence originates from a human donor in good health. Some clones in this sample may be carry-over from other donors' samples. Sequencing used PBMCs. This chain joins TRBV4-3 and TRBJ2-3; TRBD2 agrees at 11 bases. This CDR3 is CASSQDQIAGGPGTDTQYF. DNA for the CDR3: TGCGCCAGCAGCCAAGATCAGATAGCGGGGGGGCCGGGCACAGATACGCAGTATTTT.